Below are 5 T cell receptor beta chains sequenced from a single sample in a study of blood T cell repertoires in COVID-19. Some clones are missing from TCRdb's copy, which holds only in-frame ones; the method was immunoSEQ multiplex PCR. The sample includes some 150,000 clones, about 85% seen only once; the top ten take about 3%. Sequenced input: peripheral blood. The origin of the receptors is a woman aged 40 to 55 with active or convalescent COVID-19.

V is TRBV3-1 (or the pseudogene TRBV3-2) and J is TRBJ2-5; no definite D call. Per the germline V gene, CDR1 is LGHDT and CDR2 is YNNKEL (reference sequence). This CDR3 has 12 residues. Trimming stripped 3 bases from V and 3 bases from J, with 5 bases between. The CDR3: CASSQSKETQYF. The CDR3, as DNA: TGTGCCAGCAGCCAGTCCAAAGAGACCCAGTACTTC.

The J gene is TRBJ1-1, the V gene TRBV6-5, with D perhaps matching TRBD1 (6 bases). With 6 bases removed from V and 1 base from J, the gap between germline ends came to 12 bases. Germline V gene sequence: CDR1 MNHEY, CDR2 SVGAGI. This CDR3 contains 14 residues. CDR3 coding DNA: TGTGCCAGCAGGATCCCGGGACAGAACACTGAAGCTTTCTTT. Protein sequence: CASRIPGQNTEAFF.

The CDR3 loop reads CASSKGGDRGDYGYTF. The CDR3 DNA reads as TGTGCCAGCAGCAAGGGAGGGGACCGGGGTGACTATGGCTACACCTTC. The V and J genes are TRBV3-1 (or the pseudogene TRBV3-2) and TRBJ1-2; D might be TRBD1 (5 bases). The V and J ends lost 5 bases and 3 bases respectively, with 19 bases between them. There are 16 residues in the CDR3. Germline CDR1 LGHDT, CDR2 YNNKEL (reference sequence).

V usage is TRBV27 and J usage is TRBJ2-1; 10 nucleotides line up with TRBD2. The junction had 8 bases not matched to a gene; V was cut back by 4 bases and J by 8 bases. This CDR3 has 15 residues. CDR1 MNHEY and CDR2 SMNVEV come from the germline V gene (reference sequence). The CDR3 DNA is TGTGCCAGCAGTTCCAGCGGGGGGGTTTTCTATGAGCAGTTCTTC. The encoded protein is CASSSSGGVFYEQFF.

This clone was observed a single time. The genes are TRBV19 and TRBJ1-4; 9 bases map to TRBD1. Germline CDR1 reads LNHDA; CDR2 reads SQIVND (reference sequence). V dropped 10 bases and J dropped 10; count of bases not matched to a gene: 10. The CDR3 consists of 13 residues. In nucleotides, the CDR3 is TGTGCCACCACAGACAGGGGGGTCGGAAAACTGTTTTTT. Protein sequence: CATTDRGVGKLFF.